Presented here are 11 T cell receptor beta chains from one specimen sequenced in a study of early T cells in non-severe SARS-CoV-2 infection. TCRdb processed the 5' RACE reads anew with MiXCR; each CDR3 protein has one entry. Altogether about 90,000 distinct CDR3 sequences are present, 12% being singletons, with the ten largest covering 4.4%. The sequencing used whole blood, collected at baseline. The receptors stem from an adult who was a healthcare worker with PCR-confirmed SARS-CoV-2 infection or an uninfected control (not recorded which).

The CDR3 bases are TGTGCCAGCAGCCACGGAAGGACAGGCCCAAGGGGCGAGCAGTACTTC. Translated, it gives CASSHGRTGPRGEQYF. This chain uses TRBV3-1 with TRBJ2-7; 7 bases agree with TRBD1. There are 16 residues in the CDR3. CDR1 and CDR2 (germline): LGHDT, YNNKEL (reference sequence). J gave up 6 bases and V 3 bases, and 14 bases lay outside the gene matches.

In this sample, this clonotype turned up many times. The chain combines TRBV6-6 with TRBJ1-2, with D perhaps TRBD1 (5 bases). Germline V gene sequence: CDR1 MNHNY, CDR2 SVGAGI (reference sequence). Trimming removed 7 bases from V and 4 bases from J, with 13 bases in between. The CDR3 has 13 amino acids. The CDR3: CASILDIGYGYTF. The CDR3 DNA sequence: TGTGCCAGCATCTTGGACATCGGCTATGGCTACACCTTC.

This clonotype came up many times. The rearrangement joins TRBV14 to TRBJ2-7, with D possibly TRBD2 on 5 matching bases. This CDR3 region has 12 residues. Germline values: CDR1 SGHDN, CDR2 FVKESK. V was cut by 4 bases and J by 3 bases, with 7 bases left in between. The CDR3 nucleotides read TGTGCCAGCAGCCCCGGGAACTACGAGCAGTACTTC. Its protein product is CASSPGNYEQYF.

In its sample, this clonotype was seen many times. The chain combines TRBV28 with TRBJ2-5, with D hard to call. V gave up 9 bases and J gave up 7 bases, with 18 bases separating them. There are 13 residues in the CDR3. CDR1 is MDHEN and CDR2 is SYDVKM in the germline V gene. Written as DNA, the CDR3 is TGTGCCAGTAACAACCTGACCCCCGGGACCCAGTACTTC. Encoded protein: CASNNLTPGTQYF. The full variable domain, completed using reference TRBV28 and TRBJ2-5, is DVKVTQSSRYLVKRTGEKVFLECVQDMDHENMFWYRQDPGLGLRLIYFSYDVKMKEKGDIPEGYSVSREKKERFSLILESASTNQTSMYLCASNNLTPGTQYFGPGTRLLVL.

In its sample, this clonotype was seen many times. The chain combines TRBV28 with TRBJ1-1; no clear D gene. Germline V gives CDR1 MDHEN, CDR2 SYDVKM. Trimming took off 1 base at V and 5 bases at J, with 11 bases between the two ends. CDR3 length: 14 amino acids. In DNA, the CDR3 is TGTGCCAGCAGTTTATCAGGAGTTTGGACTGAAGCTTTCTTT. Protein product: CASSLSGVWTEAFF.

The chain links TRBV5-1 to TRBJ1-4, with TRBD1 matching over 7 bases. The CDR3 spans 18 residues. The J segment lost 6 bases and the V segment lost 1 base, leaving 15 bases of the junction unmatched. Germline values: CDR1 SGHRS, CDR2 YFSETQ. The CDR3 DNA is TGCGCCAGCAGCTTGCGGGACAGTCTTGAGGGAACCCATGAAAAACTGTTTTTT. Protein: CASSLRDSLEGTHEKLFF.

There are a few counts of this clonotype. The chain combines TRBV27 with TRBJ1-1; D unresolved. The CDR3 has 13 residues. The V end was cut by 8 bases, the J end by 3 bases, with 13 bases between. Per the germline V gene, CDR1 is MNHEY and CDR2 is SMNVEV (reference sequence). CDR3 DNA: TGTGCCAGCGGGCATACTTGGGACACTGAAGCTTTCTTT. It specifies CASGHTWDTEAFF.

This chain uses TRBV11-2 with TRBJ2-5; D unresolved. V was shortened by 4 bases and J by 5 bases, with 11 bases between the two germline ends. CDR3 length equals 13 residues. Germline CDR1 and CDR2: SGHAT and FQNNGV. The CDR3 here is CASSYSLEETQYF. CDR3 nucleotide sequence: TGTGCCAGCAGCTATTCACTCGAGGAGACCCAGTACTTC. The whole variable domain, filled in from reference TRBV11-2 and TRBJ2-5, reads EAGVAQSPRYKIIEKRQSVAFWCNPISGHATLYWYQQILGQGPKLLIQFQNNGVVDDSQLPKDRFSAERLKGVDSTLKIQPAKLEDSAVYLCASSYSLEETQYFGPGTRLLVL.

The rearrangement uses TRBV6-5 and TRBJ2-3, with TRBD1 as a possible D gene (6 bases). This CDR3 has 15 residues. With 0 bases removed from V and 6 bases from J, the gap between germline ends came to 13 bases. Per germline, CDR1 MNHEY and CDR2 SVGAGI. Written as DNA, the CDR3 is TGTGCCAGCAGTTACTCGCAGGGGATCGTGGATACGCAGTATTTT. Amino acids: CASSYSQGIVDTQYF.

This sequence joins TRBV12-3 or TRBV12-4 and TRBJ2-7; D gene uncertain. The CDR3 extends over 13 amino acids. Trimming removed 1 base at V and 3 bases at J, with 7 bases between. The CDR3 coding sequence is TGTGCCAGCAGTTTAGGGCCGCGCTACGAGCAGTACTTC. Encoded protein: CASSLGPRYEQYF.

This clonotype was seen a few times. The V call is TRBV6-2 or TRBV6-3, the J call TRBJ1-6; unclear D gene. Trimming removed 2 bases from V and 8 bases from J, with 7 bases in between. Germline values: CDR1 MNHEY, CDR2 SVGEGT. This CDR3 spans 13 amino acids. The CDR3 sequence is CASSYLLYSPLHF. The CDR3 DNA follows: TGTGCCAGCAGTTACCTGTTATATTCACCCCTCCACTTT.